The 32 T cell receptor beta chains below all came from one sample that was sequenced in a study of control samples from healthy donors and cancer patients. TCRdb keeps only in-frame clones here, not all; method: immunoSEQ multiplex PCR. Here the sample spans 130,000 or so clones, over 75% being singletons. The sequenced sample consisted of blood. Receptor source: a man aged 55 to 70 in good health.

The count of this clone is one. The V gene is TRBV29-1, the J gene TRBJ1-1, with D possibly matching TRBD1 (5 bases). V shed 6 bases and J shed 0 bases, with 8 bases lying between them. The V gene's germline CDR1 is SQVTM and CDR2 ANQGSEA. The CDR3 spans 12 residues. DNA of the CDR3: TGCAGCGTCGGGACCTTGAACACTGAAGCTTTCTTT. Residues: CSVGTLNTEAFF.

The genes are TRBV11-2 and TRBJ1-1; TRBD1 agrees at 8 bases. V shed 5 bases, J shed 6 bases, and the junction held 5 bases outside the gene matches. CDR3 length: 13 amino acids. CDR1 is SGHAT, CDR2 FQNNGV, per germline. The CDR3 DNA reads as TGTGCCAGCAGCATATCGACAGGGGCTGAAGCTTTCTTT. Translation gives CASSISTGAEAFF.

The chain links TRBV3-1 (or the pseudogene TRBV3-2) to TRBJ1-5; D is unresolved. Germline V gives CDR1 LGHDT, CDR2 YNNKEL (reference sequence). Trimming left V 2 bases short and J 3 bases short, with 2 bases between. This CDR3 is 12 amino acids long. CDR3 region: CASSQNNQPQHF. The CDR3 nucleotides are TGTGCCAGCAGCCAAAACAATCAGCCCCAGCATTTT.

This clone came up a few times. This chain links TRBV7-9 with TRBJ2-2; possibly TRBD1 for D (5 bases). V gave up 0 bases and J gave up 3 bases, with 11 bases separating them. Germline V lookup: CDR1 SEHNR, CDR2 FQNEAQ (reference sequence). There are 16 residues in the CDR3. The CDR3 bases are TGTGCCAGCAGCTTAGCGCCAGGGCAGGACACCGGGGAGCTGTTTTTT. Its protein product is CASSLAPGQDTGELFF.

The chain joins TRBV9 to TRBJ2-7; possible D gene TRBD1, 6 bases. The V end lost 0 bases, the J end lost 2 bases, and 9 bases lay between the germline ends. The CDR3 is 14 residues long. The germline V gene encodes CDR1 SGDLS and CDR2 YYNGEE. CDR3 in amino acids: CASSVGQATYEQYF. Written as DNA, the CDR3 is TGTGCCAGCAGCGTAGGACAGGCTACCTACGAGCAGTACTTC. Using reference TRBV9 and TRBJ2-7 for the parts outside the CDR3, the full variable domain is DSGVTQTPKHLITATGQRVTLRCSPRSGDLSVYWYQQSLDQGLQFLIQYYNGEERAKGNILERFSAQQFPDLHSELNLSSLELGDSALYFCASSVGQATYEQYFGPGTRLTVT.

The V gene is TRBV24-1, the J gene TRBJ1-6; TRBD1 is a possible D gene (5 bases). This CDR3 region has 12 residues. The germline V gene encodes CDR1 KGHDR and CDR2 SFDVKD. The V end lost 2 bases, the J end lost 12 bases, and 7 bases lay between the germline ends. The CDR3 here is CATSDWGGPLHF. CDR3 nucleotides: TGTGCCACCAGTGATTGGGGCGGACCCCTCCACTTT.

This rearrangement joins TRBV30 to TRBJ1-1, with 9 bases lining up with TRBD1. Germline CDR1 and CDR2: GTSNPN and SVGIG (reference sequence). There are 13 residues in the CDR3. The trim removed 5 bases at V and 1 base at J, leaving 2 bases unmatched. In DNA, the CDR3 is TGTGCCTGGGCGGACAGGGGGAACACTGAAGCTTTCTTT. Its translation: CAWADRGNTEAFF.

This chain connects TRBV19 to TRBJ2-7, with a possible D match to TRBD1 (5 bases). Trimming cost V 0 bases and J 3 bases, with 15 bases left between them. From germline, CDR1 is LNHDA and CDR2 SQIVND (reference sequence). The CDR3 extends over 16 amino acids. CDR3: CASSIDHSGPSYEQYF. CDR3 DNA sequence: TGTGCCAGTAGTATAGATCATTCAGGGCCCAGCTACGAGCAGTACTTC.

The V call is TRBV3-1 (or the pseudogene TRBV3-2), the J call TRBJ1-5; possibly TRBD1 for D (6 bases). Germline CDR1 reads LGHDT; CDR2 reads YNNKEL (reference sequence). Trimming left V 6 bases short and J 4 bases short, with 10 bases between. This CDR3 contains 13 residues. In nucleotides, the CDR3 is TGTGCCAGCAGTCCACAGGGAAATCAGCCCCAGCATTTT. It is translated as CASSPQGNQPQHF.

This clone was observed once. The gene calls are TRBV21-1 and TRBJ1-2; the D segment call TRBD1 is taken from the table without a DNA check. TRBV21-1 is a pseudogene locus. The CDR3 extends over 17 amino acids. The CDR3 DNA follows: TGTGCCAGCAGCAAATGTGGTACGCAGGGTAGGGACTATGGCTACACCTTC. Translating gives CASSKCGTQGRDYGYTF.

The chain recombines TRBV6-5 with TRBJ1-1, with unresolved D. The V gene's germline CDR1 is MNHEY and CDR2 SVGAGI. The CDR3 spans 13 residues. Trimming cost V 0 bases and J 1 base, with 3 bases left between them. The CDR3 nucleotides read TGTGCCAGCAGTTACTCCACGAACACTGAAGCTTTCTTT. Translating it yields CASSYSTNTEAFF.

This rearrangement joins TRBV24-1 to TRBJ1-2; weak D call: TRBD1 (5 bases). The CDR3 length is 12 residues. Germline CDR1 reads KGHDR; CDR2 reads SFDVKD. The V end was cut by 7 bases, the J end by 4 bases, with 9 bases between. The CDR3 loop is CATSSGSYGYTF. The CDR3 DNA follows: TGTGCCACCAGCTCAGGGAGCTATGGCTACACCTTC.

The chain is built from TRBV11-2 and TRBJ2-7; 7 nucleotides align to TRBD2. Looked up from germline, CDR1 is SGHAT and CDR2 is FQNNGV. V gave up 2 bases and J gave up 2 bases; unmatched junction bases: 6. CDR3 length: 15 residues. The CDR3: CASSLFGGGAYEQYF. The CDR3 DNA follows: TGTGCCAGCAGCTTATTTGGCGGGGGTGCCTACGAGCAGTACTTC.

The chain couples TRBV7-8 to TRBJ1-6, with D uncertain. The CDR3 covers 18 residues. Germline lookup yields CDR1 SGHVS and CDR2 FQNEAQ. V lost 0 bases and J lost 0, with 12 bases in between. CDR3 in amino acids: CASSLARAVISYNSPLHF. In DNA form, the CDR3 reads TGTGCCAGCAGCTTAGCTCGGGCGGTTATCTCCTATAATTCACCCCTCCACTTT.

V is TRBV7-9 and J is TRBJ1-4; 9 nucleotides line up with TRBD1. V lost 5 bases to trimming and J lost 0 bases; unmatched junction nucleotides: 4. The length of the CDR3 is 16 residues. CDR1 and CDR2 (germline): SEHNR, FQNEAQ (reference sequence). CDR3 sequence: CASSTRQGATNEKLFF. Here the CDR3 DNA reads TGTGCCAGCAGCACAAGACAGGGGGCAACTAATGAAAAACTGTTTTTT.

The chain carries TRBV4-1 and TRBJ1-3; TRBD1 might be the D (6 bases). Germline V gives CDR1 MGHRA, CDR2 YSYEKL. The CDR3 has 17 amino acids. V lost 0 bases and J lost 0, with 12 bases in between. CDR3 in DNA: TGCGCCAGCAGCCAAGATCGGGGCAGGGGCTCTGGAAACACCATATATTTT. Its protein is CASSQDRGRGSGNTIYF.

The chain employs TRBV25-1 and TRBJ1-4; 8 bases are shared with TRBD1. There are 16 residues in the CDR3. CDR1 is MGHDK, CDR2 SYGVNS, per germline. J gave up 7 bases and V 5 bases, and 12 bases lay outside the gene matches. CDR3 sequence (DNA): TGTGCCAGCAGTCCCCATTCCGGGACAGGCTCTGAAAAACTGTTTTTT. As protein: CASSPHSGTGSEKLFF.

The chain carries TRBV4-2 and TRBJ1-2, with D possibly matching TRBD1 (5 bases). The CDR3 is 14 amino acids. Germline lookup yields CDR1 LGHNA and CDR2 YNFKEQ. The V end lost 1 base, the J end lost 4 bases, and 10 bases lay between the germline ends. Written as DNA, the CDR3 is TGTGCCAGCAGCCAAGCCCCCGGGGCCTATGGCTACACCTTC. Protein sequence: CASSQAPGAYGYTF.

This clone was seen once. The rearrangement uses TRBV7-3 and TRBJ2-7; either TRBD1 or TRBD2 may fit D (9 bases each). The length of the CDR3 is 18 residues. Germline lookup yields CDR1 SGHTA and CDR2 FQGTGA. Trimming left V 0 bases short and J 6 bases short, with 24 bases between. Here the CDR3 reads CASSLTGGRDRADGEQYF. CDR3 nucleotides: TGTGCCAGCAGCTTAACGGGCGGGAGGGACAGGGCAGACGGCGAGCAGTACTTC.

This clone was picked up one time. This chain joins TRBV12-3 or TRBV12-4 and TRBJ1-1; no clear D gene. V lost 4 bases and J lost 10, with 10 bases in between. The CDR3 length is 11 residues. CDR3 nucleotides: TGTGCCAGCAGTTCCCCAGGAGGAGCTTTCTTT. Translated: CASSSPGGAFF.

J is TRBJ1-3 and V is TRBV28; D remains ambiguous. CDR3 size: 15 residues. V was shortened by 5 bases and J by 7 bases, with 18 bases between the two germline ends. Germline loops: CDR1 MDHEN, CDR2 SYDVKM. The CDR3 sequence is CASSLPGSPANTIYF. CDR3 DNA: TGTGCCAGCAGTCTCCCGGGCTCTCCGGCGAACACCATATATTTT.

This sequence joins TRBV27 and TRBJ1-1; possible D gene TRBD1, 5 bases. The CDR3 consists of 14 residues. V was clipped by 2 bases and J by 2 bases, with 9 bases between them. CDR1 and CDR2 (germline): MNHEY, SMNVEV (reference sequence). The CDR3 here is CASSLNGGNTEAFF. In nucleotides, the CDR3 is TGTGCCAGCAGTTTAAATGGGGGAAACACTGAAGCTTTCTTT.

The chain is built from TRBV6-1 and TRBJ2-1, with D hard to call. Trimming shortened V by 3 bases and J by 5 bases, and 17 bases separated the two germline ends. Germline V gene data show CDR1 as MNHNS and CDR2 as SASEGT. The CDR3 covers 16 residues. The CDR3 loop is CASSDPSTLTHNEQFF. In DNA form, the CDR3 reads TGTGCCAGCAGTGACCCATCGACCCTAACCCACAATGAGCAGTTCTTC.

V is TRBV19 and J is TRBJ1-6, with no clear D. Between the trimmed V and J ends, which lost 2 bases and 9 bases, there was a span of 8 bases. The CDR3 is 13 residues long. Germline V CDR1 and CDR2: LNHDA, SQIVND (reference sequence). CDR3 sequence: CASSISWGSPLHF. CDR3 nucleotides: TGTGCCAGTAGTATATCTTGGGGTTCACCCCTCCACTTT.

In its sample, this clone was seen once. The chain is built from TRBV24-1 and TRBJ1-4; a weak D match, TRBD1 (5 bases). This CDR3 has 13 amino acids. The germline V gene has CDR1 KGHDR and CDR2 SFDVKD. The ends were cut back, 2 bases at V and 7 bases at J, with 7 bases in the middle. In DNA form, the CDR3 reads TGTGCCACCAGTGATTCGGGGGGTGAAAAACTGTTTTTT. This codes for CATSDSGGEKLFF.

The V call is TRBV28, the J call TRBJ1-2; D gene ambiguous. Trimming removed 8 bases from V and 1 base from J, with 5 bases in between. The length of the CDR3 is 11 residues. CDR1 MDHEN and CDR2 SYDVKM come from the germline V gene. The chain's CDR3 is CASYSNYGYTF. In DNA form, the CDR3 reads TGTGCCAGCTACAGTAACTATGGCTACACCTTC.

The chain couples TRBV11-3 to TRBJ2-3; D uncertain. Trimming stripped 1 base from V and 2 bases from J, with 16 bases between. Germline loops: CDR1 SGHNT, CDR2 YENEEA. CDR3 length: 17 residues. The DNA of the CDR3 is TGTGCCAGCAGCTTAGGATATGGACGGAAGTCCACAGATACGCAGTATTTT. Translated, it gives CASSLGYGRKSTDTQYF.

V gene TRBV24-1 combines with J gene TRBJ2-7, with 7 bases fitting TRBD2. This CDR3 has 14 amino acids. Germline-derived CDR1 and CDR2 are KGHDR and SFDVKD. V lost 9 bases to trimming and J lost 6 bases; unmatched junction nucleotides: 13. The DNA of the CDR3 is TGTGCCACCCGGTGGGGGTTGTCGGGAGGCGAGCAGTACTTC. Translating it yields CATRWGLSGGEQYF.

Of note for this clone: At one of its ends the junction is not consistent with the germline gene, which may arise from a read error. CDR3 sequence: CAGSKEGNQPQHF. CDR3 nucleotides: TGTGCCGGCAGTAAAGAAGGCAATCAGCCCCAGCATTTT. V and J are TRBV6-2 or TRBV6-3 and TRBJ1-5; no clear D gene. This CDR3 comprises 13 residues. The germline CDR1 and CDR2 sequences are MNHEY and SVGEGT.

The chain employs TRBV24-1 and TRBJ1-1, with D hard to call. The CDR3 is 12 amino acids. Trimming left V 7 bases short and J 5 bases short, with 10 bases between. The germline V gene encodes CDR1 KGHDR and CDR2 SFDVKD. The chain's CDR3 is CATRGALTEAFF. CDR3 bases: TGTGCCACCAGGGGCGCATTAACTGAAGCTTTCTTT.

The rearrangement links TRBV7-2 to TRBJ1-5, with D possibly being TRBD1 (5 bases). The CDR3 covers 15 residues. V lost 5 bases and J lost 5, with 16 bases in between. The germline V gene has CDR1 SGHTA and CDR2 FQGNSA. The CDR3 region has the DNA TGTGCCAGCAGCCCGGGGGGGACTTTAGATCAGCCCCAGCATTTT. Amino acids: CASSPGGTLDQPQHF.

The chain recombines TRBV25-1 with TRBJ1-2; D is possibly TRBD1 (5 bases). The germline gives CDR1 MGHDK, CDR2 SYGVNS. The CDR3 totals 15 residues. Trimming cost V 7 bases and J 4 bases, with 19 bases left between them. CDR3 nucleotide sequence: TGTGCCAGCACCCAGGCGGGGACCACAATCTATGGCTACACCTTC. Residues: CASTQAGTTIYGYTF.